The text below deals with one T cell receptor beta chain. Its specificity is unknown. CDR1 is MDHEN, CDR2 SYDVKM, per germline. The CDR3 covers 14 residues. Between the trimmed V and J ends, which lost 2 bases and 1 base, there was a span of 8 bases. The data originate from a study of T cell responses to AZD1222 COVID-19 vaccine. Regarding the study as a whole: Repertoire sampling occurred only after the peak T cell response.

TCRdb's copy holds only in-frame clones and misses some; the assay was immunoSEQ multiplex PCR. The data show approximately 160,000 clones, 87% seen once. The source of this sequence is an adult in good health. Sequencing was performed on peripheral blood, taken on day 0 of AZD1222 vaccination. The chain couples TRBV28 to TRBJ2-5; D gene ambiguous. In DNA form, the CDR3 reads TGTGCCAGCAGTTTAAGTCCAGGCCAAGAGACCCAGTACTTC. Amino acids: CASSLSPGQETQYF.